Shown below are 25 T cell receptor beta chains from a single sample sequenced in a study of blood T cell repertoires in COVID-19. Repertoires were generated with immunoSEQ multiplex PCR, while TCRdb's copy carries only in-frame clones and drops some. The data hold 50,000 to 80,000 clones, with about 79% observed a single time. The sequencing sample was made of peripheral blood. Receptor source: a woman in her sixties or seventies with acute or convalescent COVID-19.

This sequence joins TRBV10-3 and TRBJ2-3, with TRBD2 as a possible D gene (5 bases). The CDR3 has 16 residues. V was cut by 0 bases and J by 2 bases, with 12 bases left in between. Germline CDR1 ENHRY, CDR2 SYGVKD. CDR3 sequence reads: CAISESRTGYTDTQYF. The CDR3 coding sequence is TGTGCCATCAGTGAGTCCCGGACTGGGTACACAGATACGCAGTATTTT.

V gene TRBV5-1 combines with J gene TRBJ2-6, with D unclear. The V gene lost 4 bases and the J gene lost 2 bases, with 10 bases spanning the gap. CDR3 length equals 15 residues. Germline lookup yields CDR1 SGHRS and CDR2 YFSETQ. The CDR3 is CASSTHRTGANVLTF. CDR3 nucleotide sequence: TGCGCCAGCAGCACCCACAGAACTGGGGCCAACGTCCTGACTTTC. The variable domain in full, with the rest retrieved from reference TRBV5-1 and TRBJ2-6, is KAGVTQTPRYLIKTRGQQVTLSCSPISGHRSVSWYQQTPGQGLQFLFEYFSETQRNKGNFPGRFSGRQFSNSRSEMNVSTLELGDSALYLCASSTHRTGANVLTFGAGSRLTVL.

The chain has TRBV2 and TRBJ2-6, with D uncertain. Germline V gene lookup returns CDR1 SNHLY and CDR2 FYNNEI. The CDR3 is 14 amino acids. Trimming left V 3 bases short and J 1 base short, with 4 bases between. CDR3 loop: CASSDRSGANVLTF. CDR3 coding DNA: TGTGCCAGCAGTGACCGGTCTGGGGCCAACGTCCTGACTTTC.

The chain has TRBV5-1 and TRBJ2-6; D remains unclear. Trimming left V 0 bases short and J 0 bases short, with 7 bases between. Looked up from germline, CDR1 is SGHRS and CDR2 is YFSETQ. The CDR3 consists of 16 residues. CDR3 DNA sequence: TGCGCCAGCAGCTTGGCCTCTTACTCTGGGGCCAACGTCCTGACTTTC. Protein product: CASSLASYSGANVLTF.

This sequence joins TRBV3-1 (or the pseudogene TRBV3-2) and TRBJ1-1; D is undetermined. Trimming stripped 5 bases from V and 5 bases from J, with 18 bases between. CDR1 is LGHDT and CDR2 is YNNKEL in the germline V gene (reference sequence). This CDR3 has 15 amino acids. CDR3 DNA sequence: TGTGCCAGCAGCTCCGGCCCGGACTTACGGACTGAAGCTTTCTTT. It specifies CASSSGPDLRTEAFF.

This clone was seen only a few times. The J gene is TRBJ2-3, the V gene TRBV2; D might be TRBD2 (5 bases). V dropped 11 bases and J dropped 6 bases, with 15 bases sitting between them. The CDR3 is 12 residues long. Germline assignment: CDR1 SNHLY and CDR2 FYNNEI. CDR3 amino acids: CAPPLVPDTQYF. CDR3 in DNA: TGTGCCCCCCCACTAGTCCCCGATACGCAGTATTTT.

This clone was observed a few times. The chain combines TRBV29-1 with TRBJ1-4, with TRBD1 matching over 8 bases. J gave up 7 bases and V 4 bases, and 2 bases lay outside the gene matches. Germline CDR1 and CDR2: SQVTM and ANQGSEA. This CDR3 contains 12 residues. The CDR3 nucleotides read TGCAGCGTTGCAGGGGGCGGTGAAAAACTGTTTTTT. As protein: CSVAGGGEKLFF.

This chain links TRBV5-1 with TRBJ2-3; 8 nucleotides agree with TRBD2. With V trimmed by 1 base and J by 4 bases, 5 bases remained unmatched. The length of the CDR3 is 15 residues. CDR1 SGHRS and CDR2 YFSETQ come from the germline V gene. This CDR3 reads CASSLFGGAPDTQYF. CDR3 bases: TGCGCCAGCAGCTTGTTCGGGGGGGCCCCAGATACGCAGTATTTT.

This clone showed up just a few times. The genes are TRBV6-4 and TRBJ2-3, with 14 bases identical to TRBD2. The J segment lost 4 bases and the V segment lost 4 bases, leaving 1 base of the junction unmatched. Germline V lookup: CDR1 MRHNA, CDR2 SNTAGT. The CDR3 has 15 amino acids. For the CDR3, the DNA is TGTGCCAGCAGTGCGACTAGCGGGGGGGCAGATACGCAGTATTTT. It translates to CASSATSGGADTQYF.

This chain links TRBV11-2 with TRBJ1-1, with D perhaps TRBD1 (6 bases). This CDR3 is built from 13 residues. The germline gives CDR1 SGHAT, CDR2 FQNNGV. The V end lost 4 bases, the J end lost 10 bases, and 16 bases lay between the germline ends. CDR3 sequence: CASSSYNTGSAFF. CDR3 in DNA: TGTGCCAGCAGCTCGTATAACACAGGGTCAGCTTTCTTT.

The gene calls are TRBV19 and TRBJ1-4; no reliable D call. CDR3 length: 14 amino acids. The germline CDR1 and CDR2 sequences are LNHDA and SQIVND (reference sequence). Trimming took off 2 bases at V and 7 bases at J, with 11 bases between the two ends. The CDR3 protein is CASSIRPGSEKLFF. The CDR3 DNA is TGTGCCAGTAGTATACGGCCAGGTAGTGAAAAACTGTTTTTT.

This chain uses TRBV7-3 with TRBJ2-3, with 7 nucleotides matching TRBD2. The CDR3 is 15 residues long. Germline V CDR1 and CDR2: SGHTA, FQGTGA. V was clipped by 5 bases and J by 4 bases; unmatched bases: 9. The CDR3 DNA reads TGTGCCAGCAGCCCCACTCTGCGGGGGTCAGATACGCAGTATTTT. Translation gives CASSPTLRGSDTQYF.

The chain is built from TRBV6-1 and TRBJ1-3; 9 bases are a match to TRBD1. The CDR3 loop spans 19 amino acids. Germline CDR1 and CDR2: MNHNS and SASEGT. The J segment lost 0 bases and the V segment lost 3 bases, leaving 12 bases of the junction unmatched. In DNA, the CDR3 is TGTGCCAGCAGTGACCGGGACAGGGTTAAACCCATCTCTGGAAACACCATATATTTT. It yields the protein CASSDRDRVKPISGNTIYF.

A word on this clone: One end of the junction is discordant with germline, which a read error may explain. The chain has TRBV5-5 and TRBJ2-7; unclear D gene. CDR1 is SGHKS and CDR2 is YYEKEE in the germline V gene (reference sequence). This CDR3 is built from 11 residues. The CDR3 sequence: CASTVSSEQYF. As DNA, the CDR3 is TGTGCCAGCACGGTCTCCTCCGAGCAGTACTTC.

The rearrangement links TRBV4-2 to TRBJ1-2; TRBD1 matches at 8 bases. The germline V gene has CDR1 LGHNA and CDR2 YNFKEQ. V lost 3 bases, J lost 6 bases, and 3 bases stayed unmatched. The CDR3 spans 13 residues. Here the CDR3 reads CASSQDRDDGYTF. CDR3 coding DNA: TGTGCCAGCAGCCAGGACAGGGACGATGGCTACACCTTC.

The rearrangement links TRBV3-1 (or the pseudogene TRBV3-2) to TRBJ2-2; TRBD2 agrees at 7 bases. The CDR3 loop spans 17 amino acids. The ends lost 5 bases at V and 1 base at J; junction bases unmatched: 10. Germline V gene data show CDR1 as LGHDT and CDR2 as YNNKEL (reference sequence). In DNA form, the CDR3 reads TGTGCCAGCAGCGTCCGCCCCCTAGCGGTGAACACCGGGGAGCTGTTTTTT. Translation gives CASSVRPLAVNTGELFF.

This sequence joins TRBV5-1 and TRBJ2-3, with D perhaps TRBD1 (5 bases). Germline V gene data show CDR1 as SGHRS and CDR2 as YFSETQ. The CDR3 runs 13 residues. V lost 0 bases to trimming and J lost 3 bases, with 5 bases between them. The CDR3 DNA reads as TGCGCCAGCAGCTTGGCAGGGACAGATACGCAGTATTTT. Amino acid sequence: CASSLAGTDTQYF.

The rearrangement links TRBV4-1 to TRBJ2-2, with a possible D match to TRBD1 (6 bases). The length of the CDR3 is 15 residues. Germline CDR1 reads MGHRA; CDR2 reads YSYEKL. Trimming took 3 bases from V and 5 from J, leaving 13 bases between them. Here the CDR3 DNA reads TGCGCCAGCAGCCATTTTTCCGGGACAACCGGGGAGCTGTTTTTT. It codes for CASSHFSGTTGELFF.

V and J are TRBV7-9 and TRBJ1-2, with D perhaps TRBD1 (6 bases). Trimming pared 3 bases from V and 3 bases from J, leaving 8 bases between. The CDR3 has 13 amino acids. The germline gives CDR1 SEHNR, CDR2 FQNEAQ (reference sequence). CDR3 region: CASSFTGYYGYTF. The CDR3 bases are TGTGCCAGCAGCTTTACAGGGTACTATGGCTACACCTTC. Full variable domain (remainder filled in from reference TRBV7-9 and TRBJ1-2): DTGVSQNPRHKITKRGQNVTFRCDPISEHNRLYWYRQTLGQGPEFLTYFQNEAQLEKSRLLSDRFSAERPKGSFSTLEIQRTEQGDSAMYLCASSFTGYYGYTFGSGTRLTVV.

V gene TRBV6-2 or TRBV6-3 combines with J gene TRBJ1-2, with no clear D. The germline V and J ends were trimmed by 5 bases and 3 bases, with 13 bases remaining between them. Looked up from germline, CDR1 is MNHEY and CDR2 is SVGEGT. CDR3 length: 14 amino acids. CDR3 sequence: CASSTKPRDYGYTF. The CDR3 nucleotides are TGTGCCAGCAGTACCAAGCCTCGGGACTATGGCTACACCTTC.

This chain connects TRBV30 to TRBJ2-1; D unclear. The CDR3 extends over 13 amino acids. The V end was cut by 4 bases, the J end by 0 bases, with 7 bases between. The V gene's germline CDR1 is GTSNPN and CDR2 SVGIG (reference sequence). The CDR3 nucleotides are TGTGCCTGGACGAGGAGCTCCTACAATGAGCAGTTCTTC. Encoded protein: CAWTRSSYNEQFF.

The chain links TRBV24-1 to TRBJ1-4; 9 positions agree with TRBD1. J was trimmed by 8 bases and V by 5 bases; bases with no gene match: 11. Germline CDR1 is KGHDR and CDR2 is SFDVKD. CDR3 length equals 16 residues. CDR3 DNA: TGTGCCACCAGTGCCCCGAAGGGACAGGGACCGGAAAAACTGTTTTTT. It is translated as CATSAPKGQGPEKLFF.

The CDR3 coding sequence is TGCGCCAGCAGCCACCGGAGGACCGGGGAGCTGTTTTTT. Translating gives CASSHRRTGELFF. The chain couples TRBV5-1 to TRBJ2-2; a weak D match, TRBD2 (5 bases). The CDR3 consists of 13 residues. CDR1 and CDR2 from the germline V gene are SGHRS and YFSETQ. V lost 4 bases and J 5 bases, leaving 9 bases between the germline ends. The full variable domain, in which reference TRBV5-1 and TRBJ2-2 provide the parts outside the CDR3, is KAGVTQTPRYLIKTRGQQVTLSCSPISGHRSVSWYQQTPGQGLQFLFEYFSETQRNKGNFPGRFSGRQFSNSRSEMNVSTLELGDSALYLCASSHRRTGELFFGEGSRLTVL.

The table lists this clone with a count of one. The chain is built from TRBV19 and TRBJ1-1, with TRBD1 matching 8 bases. This CDR3 is 14 amino acids long. Germline CDR1 reads LNHDA; CDR2 reads SQIVND (reference sequence). J gave up 3 bases and V 7 bases, and 7 bases lay outside the gene matches. CDR3 loop: CASTTDRDYTEAFF. CDR3 in DNA: TGTGCCAGTACCACGGACAGGGATTACACTGAAGCTTTCTTT. Complete variable domain (other parts from reference TRBV19 and TRBJ1-1): DGGITQSPKYLFRKEGQNVTLSCEQNLNHDAMYWYRQDPGQGLRLIYYSQIVNDFQKGDIAEGYSVSREKKESFPLTVTSAQKNPTAFYLCASTTDRDYTEAFFGQGTRLTVV.

The genes are TRBV5-4 and TRBJ2-2, with 10 positions matching TRBD1. Germline V gene data show CDR1 as SGHNT and CDR2 as YYREEE (reference sequence). The junction had 7 bases not matched to a gene; V was cut back by 4 bases and J by 4 bases. CDR3 length: 16 amino acids. CDR3 nucleotides: TGTGCCAGCAGCAAGCCCGGGACAGGGGTCACCGGGGAGCTGTTTTTT. It translates to CASSKPGTGVTGELFF.